The 14 T cell receptor beta chains below were found in one sample sequenced in a study of blood T cell repertoires in COVID-19. The assay was immunoSEQ multiplex PCR, and TCRdb's table has in-frame clones only and misses some. The repertoire holds about 390,000 clones, with about 87% as singletons. The source material was peripheral blood. These receptors all stem from a woman aged 55-75 years with COVID-19, enrolled during active disease.

This sequence joins TRBV19 and TRBJ1-1; D not certain. CDR3 size: 13 residues. Per the germline V gene, CDR1 is LNHDA and CDR2 is SQIVND (reference sequence). V was shortened by 3 bases and J by 4 bases, with 9 bases between the two germline ends. Written as DNA, the CDR3 is TGTGCCAGTAGTATTCGGGGAAGCACTGAAGCTTTCTTT. Amino acid sequence: CASSIRGSTEAFF.

V gene TRBV19 combines with J gene TRBJ2-3, with D possibly matching TRBD2 (5 bases). The V end lost 3 bases, the J end lost 3 bases, and 13 bases lay between the germline ends. CDR1 LNHDA and CDR2 SQIVND come from the germline V gene (reference sequence). There are 15 residues in the CDR3. The CDR3 bases are TGTGCCAGTAGTATTCCCGGGGATTCGACAGATACGCAGTATTTT. It codes for CASSIPGDSTDTQYF. The full variable domain, rest sourced from reference TRBV19 and TRBJ2-3, is DGGITQSPKYLFRKEGQNVTLSCEQNLNHDAMYWYRQDPGQGLRLIYYSQIVNDFQKGDIAEGYSVSREKKESFPLTVTSAQKNPTAFYLCASSIPGDSTDTQYFGPGTRLTVL.

This chain's CDR3 is CAISDGLTGPQHF. The CDR3 DNA is TGTGCCATCAGTGATGGCCTCACAGGGCCCCAGCATTTT. The chain employs TRBV10-3 and TRBJ1-5; tentatively, D is TRBD1 (5 bases). Germline V CDR1 and CDR2: ENHRY, SYGVKD. V lost 3 bases to trimming and J lost 9 bases, with 12 bases between them. This CDR3 comprises 13 residues.

In its sample, this clone was seen a few times. The chain is built from TRBV18 and TRBJ1-6; D gene unclear. V gave up 3 bases and J gave up 6 bases, with 15 bases separating them. This CDR3 comprises 16 residues. From germline, CDR1 is KGHSH and CDR2 LQKENI. CDR3 region: CASSPDGGSVNSPLHF. DNA of the CDR3: TGTGCCAGCTCACCCGACGGCGGGTCGGTTAATTCACCCCTCCACTTT.

J is TRBJ2-2 and V is TRBV4-1; 9 bases are a match to TRBD2. CDR3 size: 16 residues. From germline, CDR1 is MGHRA and CDR2 YSYEKL. J was trimmed by 6 bases and V by 1 base; bases with no gene match: 6. The chain's CDR3 is CASSQGPAGGPGELFF. CDR3 coding DNA: TGCGCCAGCAGCCAAGGGCCGGCGGGGGGGCCCGGGGAGCTGTTTTTT.

The chain joins TRBV4-2 to TRBJ2-2; possibly TRBD2 for D (5 bases). The V end lost 0 bases, the J end lost 3 bases, and 5 bases lay between the germline ends. The CDR3 runs to 14 residues. Per the germline V gene, CDR1 is LGHNA and CDR2 is YNFKEQ. The CDR3 bases are TGTGCCAGCAGCCAAGACGGGGACACCGGGGAGCTGTTTTTT. Encoded protein: CASSQDGDTGELFF.

The chain couples TRBV14 to TRBJ1-2; TRBD1 aligns across 7 bases. CDR1 SGHDN and CDR2 FVKESK come from the germline V gene. The CDR3 covers 16 residues. Losses at the gene ends were 5 bases for V and 5 bases for J; bases not matched to a gene: 14. The CDR3 DNA sequence: TGTGCCAGCAGCTTAGACAGGGTCCCTCTTGGTTATGGCTACACCTTC. This gives the protein CASSLDRVPLGYGYTF. Looking up the rest from reference TRBV14 and TRBJ1-2 gives the full variable domain: EAGVTQFPSHSVIEKGQTVTLRCDPISGHDNLYWYRRVMGKEIKFLLHFVKESKQDESGMPNNRFLAERTGGTYSTLKVQPAELEDSGVYFCASSLDRVPLGYGYTFGSGTRLTVV.

This clone was found many times. V gene TRBV6-5 combines with J gene TRBJ1-4; 10 bases match TRBD1. V lost 6 bases and J lost 6; bases outside the gene matches: 4. Germline CDR1 is MNHEY and CDR2 is SVGAGI. This CDR3 has 14 amino acids. This chain's CDR3 is CASSRGTGDEKLFF. CDR3 in DNA: TGTGCCAGCAGCAGGGGGACAGGGGATGAAAAACTGTTTTTT.

This chain connects TRBV29-1 to TRBJ2-3; 8 bases fit TRBD2. CDR1 and CDR2 (germline): SQVTM, ANQGSEA. The CDR3 length is 13 residues. CDR3 nucleotides: TGCACCACTAATAGCGGGAAATCAGATACGCAGTATTTT. It translates to CTTNSGKSDTQYF.

This clone is a singleton in its sample. The chain couples TRBV5-6 to TRBJ1-1; D is unresolved. Per the germline V gene, CDR1 is SGHDT and CDR2 is YYEEEE. This CDR3 is built from 15 residues. V lost 5 bases and J lost 5, with 19 bases in between. CDR3: CASRFYGYSWTEAFF. The CDR3 bases are TGTGCCAGCAGATTCTACGGTTATTCGTGGACTGAAGCTTTCTTT.

The rearrangement links TRBV14 to TRBJ1-6, with D tentatively TRBD1 (6 bases). Germline V gene data show CDR1 as SGHDN and CDR2 as FVKESK. This CDR3 is built from 16 residues. V was pared by 3 bases and J by 3 bases, with 12 bases between. CDR3: CASSHVGQHYNSPLHF. The CDR3 region has the DNA TGTGCCAGCAGCCACGTTGGACAGCACTATAATTCACCCCTCCACTTT.

The chain joins TRBV30 to TRBJ1-3; D is undetermined. Germline values: CDR1 GTSNPN, CDR2 SVGIG (reference sequence). The CDR3 covers 12 residues. The ends were cut back, 4 bases at V and 0 bases at J, with 4 bases in the middle. The CDR3 DNA reads TGTGCCTGGAAGAGCTCTGGAAACACCATATATTTT. It codes for CAWKSSGNTIYF.

The V call is TRBV9, the J call TRBJ1-2; D is ambiguous. The CDR3 sequence is 15 residues long. Deletions cut 0 bases from V and 4 bases from J, with 13 bases between. CDR1 SGDLS and CDR2 YYNGEE come from the germline V gene. This CDR3 is CASSVGSTVPYGYTF. CDR3 coding DNA: TGTGCCAGCAGCGTAGGAAGCACGGTCCCCTATGGCTACACCTTC.

This clone showed up just once. The rearrangement uses TRBV2 and TRBJ2-7; TRBD1 matches 9 bases. With V trimmed by 5 bases and J by 5 bases, 7 bases remained unmatched. Germline V gene lookup returns CDR1 SNHLY and CDR2 FYNNEI. The CDR3 runs to 14 residues. CDR3 loop: CASSLQGASDEQYF. CDR3 DNA: TGTGCCAGCAGTTTACAGGGGGCATCCGACGAGCAGTACTTC.